The entry that follows covers one TCR beta chain sequence. In the CD4+ fraction, cells were divided into CD45RA+ naive and CD45RA-negative memory subsets. The germline V and J ends were trimmed by 0 bases and 7 bases, with 9 bases remaining between them. The CDR3 is 13 amino acids. Germline CDR1 reads SGHRS; CDR2 reads YFSETQ. The data were taken from a study of shared clonotypes between healthy human individuals. Clones were read by immunoSEQ multiplex PCR, and TCRdb kept only the in-frame ones, dropping some. The profile shows some 2,000,000 clones, 95% of them singletons. This TCR was sampled from a man aged 18 to 30 in good health. Input material: naive CD4+ T cells sorted from blood. Sample subset: CD45RA+ positively selected. The chain carries TRBV5-1 and TRBJ2-3, with unresolved D. CDR3 residues: CASSLGLGNTQYF. The CDR3, as DNA: TGCGCCAGCAGCTTGGGGCTTGGGAATACGCAGTATTTT.